The 10 T cell receptor beta chains presented below share a single source sample, sequenced in a study of cytomegalovirus exposure and HLA in healthy donors. The PCR had 60 Vbeta and 13 Jbeta primers. The repertoire was sequenced with immunoSEQ multiplex PCR; TCRdb's copy has only in-frame clones and lacks some. This sample has about 190,000 clones, with 70% to 80% found just once. The sample comprised PBMCs. The source is a woman in her fifties or sixties in good health and CMV-seronegative.

The V gene is TRBV6-1, the J gene TRBJ1-2; possible D gene TRBD1, 5 bases. This CDR3 contains 14 residues. The V end lost 5 bases, the J end lost 3 bases, and 13 bases lay between the germline ends. Germline CDR1 is MNHNS and CDR2 is SASEGT. The CDR3 protein is CASSPRGGYYGYTF. CDR3 bases: TGTGCCAGCAGTCCCCGGGGGGGGTACTATGGCTACACCTTC.

The V call is TRBV6-5, the J call TRBJ1-2, with D tentatively TRBD1 (6 bases). The CDR3 length is 16 residues. The ends were cut back, 0 bases at V and 8 bases at J, with 19 bases in the middle. CDR1 MNHEY and CDR2 SVGAGI come from the germline V gene. CDR3 bases: TGTGCCAGCAGTTACTCCAGGGGCCGGGTGAGGAGCGGCTACACCTTC. It codes for CASSYSRGRVRSGYTF.

This chain uses TRBV5-4 with TRBJ2-5; perhaps TRBD1 as D (6 bases). Germline CDR1 SGHNT, CDR2 YYREEE (reference sequence). V was shortened by 4 bases and J by 5 bases, with 18 bases between the two germline ends. The CDR3 loop spans 15 amino acids. CDR3 bases: TGTGCCAGCAGCCTGTACAGGGATGGGGAGGAGACCCAGTACTTC. It codes for CASSLYRDGEETQYF.

Concerning this clone itself: At one end the junction does not follow the germline gene, possibly because of a read error. This chain uses TRBV5-1 with TRBJ2-7, with D uncertain. Per the germline V gene, CDR1 is SGHRS and CDR2 is YFSETQ. CDR3 length equals 14 residues. CDR3 DNA sequence: TGCGCCAGCAGCCACCCGAGGCTACCTAACGAGCGGTACTTC. Residues: CASSHPRLPNERYF. Based on the CDR3 plus reference TRBV5-1 and TRBJ2-7, the full variable domain is KAGVTQTPRYLIKTRGQQVTLSCSPISGHRSVSWYQQTPGQGLQFLFEYFSETQRNKGNFPGRFSGRQFSNSRSEMNVSTLELGDSALYLCASSHPRLPNERYFGPGTRLTVT.

The sample holds a few counts of this clone. The chain couples TRBV28 to TRBJ2-2; 13 bases line up with TRBD2. The junction had 11 bases not matched to a gene; V was cut back by 1 base and J by 0 bases. This CDR3 has 21 amino acids. Per germline, CDR1 MDHEN and CDR2 SYDVKM. This CDR3 is CASSLLSLRGLAGTNTGELFF. In nucleotides, the CDR3 is TGTGCCAGCAGTTTATTAAGTCTGCGGGGACTAGCGGGGACGAACACCGGGGAGCTGTTTTTT.

The chain uses TRBV9 and TRBJ2-3, with a possible D match to TRBD1 (6 bases). The CDR3 contains 13 residues. Trimming shortened V by 0 bases and J by 5 bases, and 7 bases separated the two germline ends. CDR1 SGDLS and CDR2 YYNGEE come from the germline V gene. The CDR3 DNA is TGTGCCAGCAGCGTAGGAGGGGGAGATACGCAGTATTTT. It is translated as CASSVGGGDTQYF.

This chain connects TRBV7-3 to TRBJ2-2; TRBD1 agrees at 8 bases. The CDR3 runs 15 residues. The J segment lost 4 bases and the V segment lost 3 bases, leaving 4 bases of the junction unmatched. Germline V gene data show CDR1 as SGHTA and CDR2 as FQGTGA. The CDR3 reads CASSFAGGLTGELFF. The CDR3 DNA is TGTGCCAGCAGCTTTGCAGGGGGCCTCACCGGGGAGCTGTTTTTT. Supplemented by reference TRBV7-3 and TRBJ2-2, the full variable domain reads GAGVSQTPSNKVTEKGKYVELRCDPISGHTALYWYRQSLGQGPEFLIYFQGTGAADDSGLPNDRFFAVRPEGSVSTLKIQRTERGDSAVYLCASSFAGGLTGELFFGEGSRLTVL.

This clone was picked up many times. The V gene is TRBV5-1, the J gene TRBJ1-5; the D is unclear. Looked up from germline, CDR1 is SGHRS and CDR2 is YFSETQ. The CDR3 spans 15 residues. V was cut by 0 bases and J by 0 bases, with 7 bases left in between. The DNA of the CDR3 is TGCGCCAGCAGCTTGGGCGGGAATAGCAATCAGCCCCAGCATTTT. Amino acid sequence: CASSLGGNSNQPQHF.

The chain combines TRBV6-5 with TRBJ2-7, with TRBD1 as a possible D gene (5 bases). V gave up 6 bases and J gave up 5 bases, with 17 bases separating them. This CDR3 has 14 residues. Germline V gene lookup returns CDR1 MNHEY and CDR2 SVGAGI. CDR3: CASRLGVLAHEQYF. The CDR3 DNA sequence: TGTGCCAGCAGATTAGGGGTCTTAGCCCACGAGCAGTACTTC.

V usage is TRBV27 and J usage is TRBJ2-5; TRBD1 might be the D (6 bases). The V gene's germline CDR1 is MNHEY and CDR2 SMNVEV (reference sequence). This CDR3 is 15 amino acids long. V lost 4 bases and J lost 2, with 14 bases in between. The CDR3, as DNA: TGTGCCAGCAGTTCCCTAAGTAGGGGGCAAGAGACCCAGTACTTC. Its translation: CASSSLSRGQETQYF.